The clone carrying this T cell receptor beta chain was seen only a few times. The sample belongs to a study of sequential checkpoint blockade in melanoma. Study summary: First-line arms were nivolumab then ipilimumab, or the reverse, randomized 1:1. Both treatment sequences were followed by maintenance nivolumab.

Treatment specified: randomized to nivolumab then ipilimumab (arm A) or the reverse (arm B). No patient had prior DNA-damaging chemotherapy. Live CD3+CD8+ CD19− CD56− cells were sorted from PBMCs. The repertoire was sequenced with immunoSEQ multiplex PCR; TCRdb's copy has only in-frame clones and lacks some. The sample includes some 9,300 clones, more than 70% of them seen just once. Sequencing was performed on CD8+ T cells sorted from blood (inferred from file names), taken from a patient given nivolumab and ipilimumab in sequence. This clonotype was obtained from a human donor with melanoma.

The CDR3 sequence: CASLIWGKEEKLFF. The CDR3 DNA sequence: TGTGCCAGCCTTATTTGGGGCAAGGAAGAAAAACTGTTTTTT. This chain uses TRBV6-1 with TRBJ1-4; maybe TRBD1 (5 bases). The V gene lost 8 bases and the J gene lost 8 bases, with 18 bases spanning the gap. Looked up from germline, CDR1 is MNHNS and CDR2 is SASEGT. This CDR3 region has 14 residues.